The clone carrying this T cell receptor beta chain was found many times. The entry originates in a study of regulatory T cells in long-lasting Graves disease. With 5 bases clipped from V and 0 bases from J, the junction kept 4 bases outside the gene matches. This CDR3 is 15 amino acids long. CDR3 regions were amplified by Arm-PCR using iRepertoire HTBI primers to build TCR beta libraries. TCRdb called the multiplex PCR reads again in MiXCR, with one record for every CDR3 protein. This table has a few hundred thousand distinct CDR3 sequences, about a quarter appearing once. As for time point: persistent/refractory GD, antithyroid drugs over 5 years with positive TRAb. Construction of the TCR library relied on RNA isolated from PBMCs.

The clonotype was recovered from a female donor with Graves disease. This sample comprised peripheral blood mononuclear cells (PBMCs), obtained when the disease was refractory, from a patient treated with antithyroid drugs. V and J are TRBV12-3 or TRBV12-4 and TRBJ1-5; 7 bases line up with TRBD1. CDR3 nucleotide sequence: TGTGCCAGCAGTCCACGACAGGGTAGCAATCAGCCCCAGCATTTT. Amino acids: CASSPRQGSNQPQHF.